This T cell receptor beta chain was sequenced for a study of T cells in Graves' hyperthyroidism and ophthalmopathy. A note on this clonotype: The target antigen is unknown.

The CDR3 contains 14 residues. Germline V gene sequence: CDR1 DFQATT, CDR2 SNEGSKA (reference sequence). RNA transcripts served as the template for amplifying TCR beta CDR3 regions. The HTBI set primed first-round TCR CDR3 RT-PCR. MiXCR was run by TCRdb on the multiplex PCR reads, yielding one entry per CDR3 protein. The table records a few hundred thousand distinct CDR3 sequences, approximately 15% of them present only once. Study-wide findings and caveats: Within blood appeared most thyroid clonotypes that had expanded above 0.001. A 13 V-J signature model discriminated ophthalmopathy versus stable hyperthyroidism. A median approximately 6.8 months before onset, the model predicted ophthalmopathy.

This clonotype originated in a woman between 25 and 40 years old with Graves' hyperthyroidism. Source material: blood. The chain couples TRBV20-1 to TRBJ2-7; 7 bases are a match to TRBD2. DNA for the CDR3: TGCAGCGCGGTGGGTTCTAGCGGACCTTACGAGCAGTACTTC. Its protein is CSAVGSSGPYEQYF.